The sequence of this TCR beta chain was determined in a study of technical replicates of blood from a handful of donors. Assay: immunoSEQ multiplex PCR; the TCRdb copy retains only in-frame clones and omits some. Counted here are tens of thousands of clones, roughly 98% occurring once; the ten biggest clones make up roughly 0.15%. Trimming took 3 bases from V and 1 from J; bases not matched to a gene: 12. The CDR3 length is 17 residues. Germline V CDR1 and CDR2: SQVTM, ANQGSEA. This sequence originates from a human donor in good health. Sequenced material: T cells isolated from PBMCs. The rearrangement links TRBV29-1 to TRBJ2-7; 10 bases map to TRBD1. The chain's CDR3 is CSVEGVRRDRGSYEQYF. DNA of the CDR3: TGCAGCGTTGAGGGGGTCAGACGGGACAGGGGTTCCTACGAGCAGTACTTC.